The text below deals with one TCR delta chain. The clone's antigen remains unknown. TCRdb attributes to this sequence the protein of a much larger clone, which differs from the DNA translation at residue 14; a read error is likely, and the protein displayed is translated from the DNA. The sample originates from a study of γδ T cells in repeated Plasmodium falciparum infection (dated by TCRdb to the early 2020s). Regarding the complete study: The natural-infection arm enrolled Malian children exposed to intense seasonal malaria transmission and compared the Malian children with Australian children matched for age and gender. In the study, the shaping of the human gammadelta T cell repertoire by repeated Plasmodium falciparum infection was examined using natural infection in Mali and controlled human malaria infection. Four controlled human malaria infections were administered to five or six malaria-naive U.S. adults over approximately 600 days by bites from P. falciparum NF54-infected Anopheles stephensi mosquitoes. Samples from controlled-infection subjects were taken at baseline, right before selected infections, and 21 days after each infection. Malian gammadelta TCR repertoires were analysed cross-sectionally in periods with no transmission and longitudinally across episodes of acute febrile malaria. Overall results and qualifications from the work: Analysis of inter-individual variability in gammadelta T cell responses was limited by the small size of the controlled-infection cohort. The Malian cohort came from a small rural village of predominantly one ethnic group, limiting generalizability. Compared with Australian children, Malian children appeared to have Vdelta2-negative gammadelta TCR repertoires that were more clonally expanded, less diverse and less shared. A highly stable polyclonal repertoire over time and infection, with many inter-individual overlapping TCRgamma sequences, was shown by Vgamma9/Vdelta2+ TCR repertoires. In Vdelta2-negative gammadelta TCR repertoires, which were largely Vdelta1+, repeated controlled infections appeared to drive waves of new clonotype selection.

CDR1 and CDR2 are read off the germline V gene as TSWWSYY and QGS. At the junction V is shortened by 0 bases and J by 0 bases, with 23 bases in between. The CDR3 goes from the cysteine to the phenylalanine over 21 residues. The only DNA kept is the CDR3, 63 bases in frame from the first base. Libraries were built with multiplex PCR. TCRdb shows the sequencer as Illumina MiSeq. From each sorted gammadelta T cell sample, both TCR gamma (TRG) and TCR delta (TRD) chains were sequenced. Concerning the study's data processing: Clonotype tree plots, accumulated frequency of the top 20 clonotypes, diversity index (DI) and D75 metrics were included in the repertoire analyses. With CATT, TCRdb called clones again from the public reads; duplicate DNA rows were later joined. What appears here as the V and J calls and clone size reflects TCRdb's work, not the paper's. This sample lists more than 45,000 delta-chain clones; around 1.5% were detected once. Over 12% of the sample goes to the ten largest clones.

Vgamma9/Vdelta2+ and Vdelta2-negative gammadelta T cell populations were flow-sorted from peripheral blood mononuclear cells for bulk TCR repertoire analysis. This receptor was obtained from a pool of human donors (malaria-infected and uninfected, not separated). The sequence links TRDV1 to TRDJ2; a tentative D match to TRDD3 spans 5 bases. Here the J gene was assigned by germline matching of the DNA, as TCRdb has none. Sequencing was performed on gamma-delta T cells from blood. The sequence in DNA is TGTGCTCTTGGGGAACTATCGTTGTGGGGACATACCTTTCCTTTGACAGCACAACTCTTCTTT. Its translation reads: CALGELSLWGHTFPLTAQLFF.